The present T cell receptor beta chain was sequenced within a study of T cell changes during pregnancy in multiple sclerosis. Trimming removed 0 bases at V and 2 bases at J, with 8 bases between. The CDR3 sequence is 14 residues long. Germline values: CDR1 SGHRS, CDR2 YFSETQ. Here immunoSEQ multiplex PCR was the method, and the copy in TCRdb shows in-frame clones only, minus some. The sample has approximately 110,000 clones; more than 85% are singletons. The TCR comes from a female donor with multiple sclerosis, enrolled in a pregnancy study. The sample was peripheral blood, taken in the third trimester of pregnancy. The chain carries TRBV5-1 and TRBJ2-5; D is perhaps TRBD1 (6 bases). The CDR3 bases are TGCGCCAGCAGCTTGGGTAGGGGGCAAGAGACCCAGTACTTC. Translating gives CASSLGRGQETQYF.